The source of this T cell receptor beta chain is a study of shared clonotypes between healthy human individuals. Study-level information: The donors, two women and three men, were aged 18 to 49. Per-donor plates numbered three CD4 naive, three CD4 memory, two CD8 naive and one CD8 memory.

Note on this clone: The junction shows a germline mismatch at one end, possibly a read error.

Sequenced by immunoSEQ multiplex PCR; TCRdb stores in-frame clones only, minus some. The sample includes 1 million to 1.3 million clones, about 84% of them seen just once. The CDR3 is 14 residues long. The germline V gene encodes CDR1 SGHTA and CDR2 FQGTGA. The clonotype originates from a man aged 18 to 29 in good health. Some clones in this sample may be carry-over from other donors' samples. The specimen sequenced was memory CD4+ T cells from PBMCs. The subset: CD45RA-negative fraction. This chain joins TRBV7-3 and TRBJ2-1; D is possibly TRBD2 (5 bases). CDR3 coding DNA: TGTGCCAGCAGCCTAACCGGGACCTACAATGAGCAGTTCTTC. Residues: CASSLTGTYNEQFF.